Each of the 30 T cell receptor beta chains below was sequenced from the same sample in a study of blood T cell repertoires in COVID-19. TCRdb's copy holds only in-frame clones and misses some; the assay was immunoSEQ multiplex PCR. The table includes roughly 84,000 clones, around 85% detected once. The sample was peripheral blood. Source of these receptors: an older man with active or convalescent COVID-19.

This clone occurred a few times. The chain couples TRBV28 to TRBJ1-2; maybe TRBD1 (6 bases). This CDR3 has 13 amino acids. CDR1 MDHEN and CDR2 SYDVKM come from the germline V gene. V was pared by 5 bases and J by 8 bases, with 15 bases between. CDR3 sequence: CASSRGQGLGYTF. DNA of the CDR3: TGTGCCAGCAGTCGCGGGCAGGGGCTAGGCTACACCTTC.

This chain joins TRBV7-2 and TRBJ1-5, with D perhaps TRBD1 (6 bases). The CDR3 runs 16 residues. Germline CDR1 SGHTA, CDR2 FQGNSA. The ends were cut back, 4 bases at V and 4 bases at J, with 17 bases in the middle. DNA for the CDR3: TGTGCCAGCAGCTCGAGGGGAGGGCAGGGGAATCAGCCCCAGCATTTT. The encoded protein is CASSSRGGQGNQPQHF.

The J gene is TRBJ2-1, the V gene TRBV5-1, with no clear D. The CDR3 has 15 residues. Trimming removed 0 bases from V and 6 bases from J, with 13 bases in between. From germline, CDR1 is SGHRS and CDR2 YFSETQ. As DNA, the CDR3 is TGCGCCAGCAGCTTGGCGGCCCGAGCGTCCAATGAGCAGTTCTTC. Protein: CASSLAARASNEQFF.

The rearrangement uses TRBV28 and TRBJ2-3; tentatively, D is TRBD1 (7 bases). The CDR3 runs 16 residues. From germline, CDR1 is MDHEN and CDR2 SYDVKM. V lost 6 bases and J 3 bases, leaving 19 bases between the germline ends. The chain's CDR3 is CASSSPSRGRTDTQYF. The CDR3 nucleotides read TGTGCCAGCAGCAGCCCCTCCAGGGGGAGGACAGATACGCAGTATTTT. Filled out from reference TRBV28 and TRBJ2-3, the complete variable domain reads DVKVTQSSRYLVKRTGEKVFLECVQDMDHENMFWYRQDPGLGLRLIYFSYDVKMKEKGDIPEGYSVSREKKERFSLILESASTNQTSMYLCASSSPSRGRTDTQYFGPGTRLTVL.

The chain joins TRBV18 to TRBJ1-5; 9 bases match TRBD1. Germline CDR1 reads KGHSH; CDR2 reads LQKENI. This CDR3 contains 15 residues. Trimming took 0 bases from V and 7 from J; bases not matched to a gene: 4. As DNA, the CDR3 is TGTGCCAGCTCACCACCGGGACAGGGAATCCAGCCCCAGCATTTT. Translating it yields CASSPPGQGIQPQHF.

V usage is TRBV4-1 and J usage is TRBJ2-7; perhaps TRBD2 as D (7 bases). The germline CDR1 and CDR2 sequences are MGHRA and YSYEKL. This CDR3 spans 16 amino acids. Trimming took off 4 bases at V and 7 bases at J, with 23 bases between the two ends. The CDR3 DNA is TGCGCCAGCAGCCCATGGAAAATGGGGGGGCCGGGGGAGCAGTACGTC. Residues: CASSPWKMGGPGEQYV.

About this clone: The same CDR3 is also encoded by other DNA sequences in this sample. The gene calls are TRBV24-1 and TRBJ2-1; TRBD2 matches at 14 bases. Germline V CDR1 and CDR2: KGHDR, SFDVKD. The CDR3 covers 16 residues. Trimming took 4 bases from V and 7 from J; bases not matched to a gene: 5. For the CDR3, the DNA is TGTGCCACCAGTGACTCGGGACTAGCGGGAGTGAATGAGCAGTTCTTC. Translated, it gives CATSDSGLAGVNEQFF.

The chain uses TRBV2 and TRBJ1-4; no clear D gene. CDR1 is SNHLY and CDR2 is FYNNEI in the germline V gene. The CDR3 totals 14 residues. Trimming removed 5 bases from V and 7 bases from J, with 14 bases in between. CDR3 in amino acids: CASSLETWFEKLFF. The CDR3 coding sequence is TGTGCCAGCAGTCTAGAGACGTGGTTTGAAAAACTGTTTTTT.

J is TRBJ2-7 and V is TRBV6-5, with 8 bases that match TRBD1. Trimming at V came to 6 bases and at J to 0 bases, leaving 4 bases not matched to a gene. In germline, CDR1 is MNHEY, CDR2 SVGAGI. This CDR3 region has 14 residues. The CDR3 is CASSRDRNSYEQYV. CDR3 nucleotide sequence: TGTGCCAGCAGCCGGGACAGGAACTCCTACGAGCAGTACGTC.

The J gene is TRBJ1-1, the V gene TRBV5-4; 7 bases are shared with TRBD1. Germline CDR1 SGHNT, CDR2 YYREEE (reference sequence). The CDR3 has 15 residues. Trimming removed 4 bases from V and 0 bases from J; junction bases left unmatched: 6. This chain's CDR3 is CASSPQGQLNTEAFF. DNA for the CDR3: TGTGCCAGCAGCCCCCAGGGACAGTTGAACACTGAAGCTTTCTTT. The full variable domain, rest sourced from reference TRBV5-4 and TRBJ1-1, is ETGVTQSPTHLIKTRGQQVTLRCSSQSGHNTVSWYQQALGQGPQFIFQYYREEENGRGNFPPRFSGLQFPNYSSELNVNALELDDSALYLCASSPQGQLNTEAFFGQGTRLTVV.

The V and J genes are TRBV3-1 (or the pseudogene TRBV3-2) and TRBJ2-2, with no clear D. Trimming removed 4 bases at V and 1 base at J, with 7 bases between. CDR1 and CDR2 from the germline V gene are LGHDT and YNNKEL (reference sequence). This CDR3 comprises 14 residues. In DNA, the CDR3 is TGTGCCAGCAGCCTCATCGGGAACACCGGGGAGCTGTTTTTT. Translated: CASSLIGNTGELFF.

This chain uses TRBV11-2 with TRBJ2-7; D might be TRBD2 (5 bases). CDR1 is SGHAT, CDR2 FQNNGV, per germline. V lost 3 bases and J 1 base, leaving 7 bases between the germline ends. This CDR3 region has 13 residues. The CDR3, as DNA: TGTGCCAGCAGCTTTCGGGGTTCCTACGAGCAGTACGTC. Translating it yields CASSFRGSYEQYV.

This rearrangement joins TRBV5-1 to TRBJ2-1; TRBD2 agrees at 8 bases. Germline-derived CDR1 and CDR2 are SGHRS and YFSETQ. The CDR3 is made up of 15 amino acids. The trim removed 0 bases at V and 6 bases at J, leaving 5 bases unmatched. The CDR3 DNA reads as TGCGCCAGCAGCTTGGACGGGACTAGAACCAATGAGCAGTTCTTC. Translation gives CASSLDGTRTNEQFF. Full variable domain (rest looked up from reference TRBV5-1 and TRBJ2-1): KAGVTQTPRYLIKTRGQQVTLSCSPISGHRSVSWYQQTPGQGLQFLFEYFSETQRNKGNFPGRFSGRQFSNSRSEMNVSTLELGDSALYLCASSLDGTRTNEQFFGPGTRLTVL.

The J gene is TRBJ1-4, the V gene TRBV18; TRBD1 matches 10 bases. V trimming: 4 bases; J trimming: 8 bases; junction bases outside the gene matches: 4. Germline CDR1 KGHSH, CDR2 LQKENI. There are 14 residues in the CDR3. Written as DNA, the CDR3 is TGTGCCAGCTCACAGGGACAGGGGATCGAAAAACTGTTTTTT. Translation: CASSQGQGIEKLFF.

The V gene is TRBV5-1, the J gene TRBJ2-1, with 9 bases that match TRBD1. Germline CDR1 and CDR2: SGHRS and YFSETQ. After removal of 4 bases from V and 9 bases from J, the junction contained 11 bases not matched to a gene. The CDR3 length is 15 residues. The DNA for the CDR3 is TGCGCCAGCAGCGCACGGGGACAGGGCGTTGTTGAGCAGTTCTTC. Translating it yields CASSARGQGVVEQFF.

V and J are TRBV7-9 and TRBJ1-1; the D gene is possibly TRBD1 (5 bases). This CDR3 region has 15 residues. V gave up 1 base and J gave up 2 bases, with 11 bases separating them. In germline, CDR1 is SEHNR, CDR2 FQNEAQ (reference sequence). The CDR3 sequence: CASSLDPRANTEAFF. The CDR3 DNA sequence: TGTGCCAGCAGCTTAGACCCCAGGGCCAACACTGAAGCTTTCTTT. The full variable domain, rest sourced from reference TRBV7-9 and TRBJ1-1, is DTGVSQNPRHKITKRGQNVTFRCDPISEHNRLYWYRQTLGQGPEFLTYFQNEAQLEKSRLLSDRFSAERPKGSFSTLEIQRTEQGDSAMYLCASSLDPRANTEAFFGQGTRLTVV.

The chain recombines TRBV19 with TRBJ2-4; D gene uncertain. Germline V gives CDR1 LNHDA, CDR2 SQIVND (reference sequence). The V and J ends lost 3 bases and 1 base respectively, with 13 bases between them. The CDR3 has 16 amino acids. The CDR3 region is CASSIDEISAKNIQYF. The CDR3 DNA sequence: TGTGCCAGTAGTATTGATGAGATCTCGGCCAAAAACATTCAGTACTTC.

CDR3 in DNA: TGTGCCAGCAGTGGAGGGCTCGGCTACACCTTC. It encodes CASSGGLGYTF. The chain joins TRBV6-4 to TRBJ1-2; D ambiguous. V was pared by 4 bases and J by 8 bases, with 8 bases between. The germline gives CDR1 MRHNA, CDR2 SNTAGT. The CDR3 consists of 11 residues.

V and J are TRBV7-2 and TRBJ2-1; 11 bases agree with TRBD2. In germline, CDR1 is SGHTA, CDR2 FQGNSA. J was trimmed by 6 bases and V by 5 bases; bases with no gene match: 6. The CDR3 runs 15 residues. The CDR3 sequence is CASSDSGGALNEQFF. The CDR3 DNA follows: TGTGCCAGCAGCGATAGCGGGGGGGCCCTCAATGAGCAGTTCTTC.

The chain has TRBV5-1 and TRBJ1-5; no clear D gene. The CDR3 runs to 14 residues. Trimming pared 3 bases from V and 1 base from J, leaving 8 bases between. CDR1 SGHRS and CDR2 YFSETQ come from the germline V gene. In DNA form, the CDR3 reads TGCGCCAGCAGCTCCGGTGTCAGCAATCAGCCCCAGCATTTT. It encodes CASSSGVSNQPQHF. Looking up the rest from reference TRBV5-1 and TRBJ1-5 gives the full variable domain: KAGVTQTPRYLIKTRGQQVTLSCSPISGHRSVSWYQQTPGQGLQFLFEYFSETQRNKGNFPGRFSGRQFSNSRSEMNVSTLELGDSALYLCASSSGVSNQPQHFGDGTRLSIL.

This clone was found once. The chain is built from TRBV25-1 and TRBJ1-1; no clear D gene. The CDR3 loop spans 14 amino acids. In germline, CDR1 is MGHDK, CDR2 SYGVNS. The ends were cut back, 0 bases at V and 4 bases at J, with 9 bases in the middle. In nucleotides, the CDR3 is TGTGCCAGCAGTGAATATGGAGGCGTCACTGAAGCTTTCTTT. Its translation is CASSEYGGVTEAFF.

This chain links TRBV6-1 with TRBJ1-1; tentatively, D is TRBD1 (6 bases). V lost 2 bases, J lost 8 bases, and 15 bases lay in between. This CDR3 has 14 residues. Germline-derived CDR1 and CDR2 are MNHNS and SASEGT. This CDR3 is CASSELGQGREAFF. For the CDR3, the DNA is TGTGCCAGCAGTGAACTCGGGCAGGGGAGAGAAGCTTTCTTT.

The CDR3 is CASNLMTGGGNTIYF. The CDR3 region has the DNA TGTGCCAGCAACCTGATGACAGGGGGGGGAAACACCATATATTTT. The rearrangement links TRBV3-1 (or the pseudogene TRBV3-2) to TRBJ1-3; 9 bases match TRBD1. Germline-derived CDR1 and CDR2 are LGHDT and YNNKEL (reference sequence). The V and J ends lost 7 bases and 4 bases, in that order; junction bases with no gene match: 8. This CDR3 contains 15 residues.

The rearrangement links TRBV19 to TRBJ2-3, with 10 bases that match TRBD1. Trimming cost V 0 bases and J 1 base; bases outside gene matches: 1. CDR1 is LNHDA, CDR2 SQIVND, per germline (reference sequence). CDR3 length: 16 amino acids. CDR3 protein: CASSIDGTGGTDTQYF. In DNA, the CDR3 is TGTGCCAGTAGTATAGATGGGACAGGGGGCACAGATACGCAGTATTTT. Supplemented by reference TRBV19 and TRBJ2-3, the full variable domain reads DGGITQSPKYLFRKEGQNVTLSCEQNLNHDAMYWYRQDPGQGLRLIYYSQIVNDFQKGDIAEGYSVSREKKESFPLTVTSAQKNPTAFYLCASSIDGTGGTDTQYFGPGTRLTVL.

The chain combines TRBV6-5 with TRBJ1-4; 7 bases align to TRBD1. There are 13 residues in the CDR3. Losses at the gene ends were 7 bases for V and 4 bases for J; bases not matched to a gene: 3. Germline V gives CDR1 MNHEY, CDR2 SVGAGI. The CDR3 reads CASKDRINEKLFF. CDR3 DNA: TGTGCCAGCAAGGACAGGATTAATGAAAAACTGTTTTTT.

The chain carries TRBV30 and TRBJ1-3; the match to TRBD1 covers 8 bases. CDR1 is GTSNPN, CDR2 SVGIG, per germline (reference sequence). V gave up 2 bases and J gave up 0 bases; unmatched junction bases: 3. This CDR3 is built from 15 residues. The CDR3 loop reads CAWSLTGGSGNTIYF. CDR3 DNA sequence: TGTGCCTGGAGTCTCACAGGGGGCTCTGGAAACACCATATATTTT.

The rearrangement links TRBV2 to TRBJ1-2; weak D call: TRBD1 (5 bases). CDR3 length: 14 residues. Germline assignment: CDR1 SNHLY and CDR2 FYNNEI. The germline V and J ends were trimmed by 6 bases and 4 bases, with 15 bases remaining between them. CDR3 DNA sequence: TGTGCCAGCAGCTTCGACAGATTCGCCTATGGCTACACCTTC. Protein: CASSFDRFAYGYTF. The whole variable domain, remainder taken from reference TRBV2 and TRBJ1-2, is EPEVTQTPSHQVTQMGQEVILRCVPISNHLYFYWYRQILGQKVEFLVSFYNNEISEKSEIFDDQFSVERPDGSNFTLKIRSTKLEDSAMYFCASSFDRFAYGYTFGSGTRLTVV.

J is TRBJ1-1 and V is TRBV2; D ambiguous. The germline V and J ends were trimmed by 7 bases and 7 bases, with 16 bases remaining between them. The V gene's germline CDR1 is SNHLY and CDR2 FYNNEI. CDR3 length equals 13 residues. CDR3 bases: TGTGCCAGCAAAACCGGGAGTGGGAGTGAAGCTTTCTTT. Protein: CASKTGSGSEAFF.

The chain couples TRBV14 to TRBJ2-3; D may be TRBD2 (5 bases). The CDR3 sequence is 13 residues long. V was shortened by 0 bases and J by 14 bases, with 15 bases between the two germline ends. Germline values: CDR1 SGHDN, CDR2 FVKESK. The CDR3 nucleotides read TGTGCCAGCAGCCAAGACCTGGTTACTAGACCGTATTTT. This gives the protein CASSQDLVTRPYF.

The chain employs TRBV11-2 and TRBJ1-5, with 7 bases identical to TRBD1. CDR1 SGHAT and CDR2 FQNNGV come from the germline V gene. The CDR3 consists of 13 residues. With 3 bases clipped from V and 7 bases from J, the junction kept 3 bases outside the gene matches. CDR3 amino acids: CASSFSQGQPQHF. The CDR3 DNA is TGTGCCAGCAGCTTCTCACAGGGGCAGCCCCAGCATTTT.